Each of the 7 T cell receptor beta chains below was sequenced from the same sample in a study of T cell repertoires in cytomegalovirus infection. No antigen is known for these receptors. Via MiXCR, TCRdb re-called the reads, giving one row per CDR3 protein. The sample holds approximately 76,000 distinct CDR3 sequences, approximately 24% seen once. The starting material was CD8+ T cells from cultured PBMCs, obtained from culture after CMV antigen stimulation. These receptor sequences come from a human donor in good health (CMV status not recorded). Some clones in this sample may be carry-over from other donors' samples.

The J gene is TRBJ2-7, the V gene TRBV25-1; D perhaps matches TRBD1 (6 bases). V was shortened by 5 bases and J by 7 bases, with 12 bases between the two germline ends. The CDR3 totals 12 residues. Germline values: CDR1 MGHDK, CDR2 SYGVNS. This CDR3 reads CASSSGAGEQYF. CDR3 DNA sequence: TGTGCCAGCAGTTCAGGGGCTGGGGAGCAGTACTTC.

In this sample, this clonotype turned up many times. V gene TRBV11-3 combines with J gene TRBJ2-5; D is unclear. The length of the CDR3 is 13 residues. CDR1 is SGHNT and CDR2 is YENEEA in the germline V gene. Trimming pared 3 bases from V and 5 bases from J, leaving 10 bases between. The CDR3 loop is CASSLVGWETQYF. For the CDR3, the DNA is TGTGCCAGCAGCTTGGTGGGTTGGGAGACCCAGTACTTC.

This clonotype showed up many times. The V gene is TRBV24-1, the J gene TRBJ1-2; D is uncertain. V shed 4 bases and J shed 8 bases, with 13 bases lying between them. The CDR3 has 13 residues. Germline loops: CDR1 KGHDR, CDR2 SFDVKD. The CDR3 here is CATSDPASVGYTF. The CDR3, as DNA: TGTGCCACCAGTGACCCAGCTTCGGTCGGCTACACCTTC.

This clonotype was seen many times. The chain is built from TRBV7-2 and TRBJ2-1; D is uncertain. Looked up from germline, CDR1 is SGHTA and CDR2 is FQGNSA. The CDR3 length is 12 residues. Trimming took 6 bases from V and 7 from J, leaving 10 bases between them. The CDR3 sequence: CASSYALNEQFF. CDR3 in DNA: TGTGCCAGCAGTTACGCGCTTAATGAGCAGTTCTTC.

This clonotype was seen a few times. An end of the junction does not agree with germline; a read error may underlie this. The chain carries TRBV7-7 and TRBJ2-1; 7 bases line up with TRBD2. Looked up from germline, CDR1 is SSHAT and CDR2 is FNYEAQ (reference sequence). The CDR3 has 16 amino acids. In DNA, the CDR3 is TGTGCTAGCAGCTTGAATCGGGACTACCCCCACAATGAGCAGTTCTTC. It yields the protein CASSLNRDYPHNEQFF. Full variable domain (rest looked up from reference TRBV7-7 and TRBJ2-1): GAGVSQSPRYKVTKRGQDVTLRCDPISSHATLYWYQQALGQGPEFLTYFNYEAQPDKSGLPSDRFSAERPEGSISTLTIQRTEQRDSAMYRCASSLNRDYPHNEQFFGPGTRLTVL.

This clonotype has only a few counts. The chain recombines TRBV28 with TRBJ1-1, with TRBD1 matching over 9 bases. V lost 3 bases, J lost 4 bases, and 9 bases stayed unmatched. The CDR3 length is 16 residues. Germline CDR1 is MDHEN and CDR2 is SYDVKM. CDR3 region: CASSFPTGGGSTEAFF. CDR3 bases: TGTGCCAGCAGTTTCCCTACAGGGGGCGGGAGCACTGAAGCTTTCTTT. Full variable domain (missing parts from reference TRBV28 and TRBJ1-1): DVKVTQSSRYLVKRTGEKVFLECVQDMDHENMFWYRQDPGLGLRLIYFSYDVKMKEKGDIPEGYSVSREKKERFSLILESASTNQTSMYLCASSFPTGGGSTEAFFGQGTRLTVV.

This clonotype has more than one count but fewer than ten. Here the CDR3 reads CASSLSGGEQYF. DNA of the CDR3: TGTGCCAGCAGTTTATCGGGTGGCGAGCAGTACTTC. This chain joins TRBV28 and TRBJ2-7; D gene ambiguous. V gave up 1 base and J gave up 6 bases, with 7 bases separating them. This CDR3 has 12 residues. Germline loops: CDR1 MDHEN, CDR2 SYDVKM. The variable domain in full, with the rest retrieved from reference TRBV28 and TRBJ2-7, is DVKVTQSSRYLVKRTGEKVFLECVQDMDHENMFWYRQDPGLGLRLIYFSYDVKMKEKGDIPEGYSVSREKKERFSLILESASTNQTSMYLCASSLSGGEQYFGPGTRLTVT.